This TCR beta chain was sequenced during a study of beta chain features in type 1 diabetes. Study results and caveats: All four CD4+ subsets of Type 1 diabetes patients contained TCRB CDR3s that were moderately but significantly shorter.

Every isolated RNA sample was fully reverse transcribed, so sequencing captured expressed TCRB transcripts. Measured with immunoSEQ multiplex PCR; TCRdb has only the in-frame clones, and not every one. The sample lists approximately 730,000 clones, roughly 12% occurring once. This clone was counted many times. The antigen is not known. Other DNA sequences from this sample encode an identical CDR3 as well. The CDR3 has 11 amino acids. V was clipped by 1 base and J by 2 bases, with 2 bases between them. Germline CDR1 GTSNPN, CDR2 SVGIG (reference sequence). The specimen was naive CD4+ T cells from blood. V is TRBV30 and J is TRBJ1-2; D ambiguous. This TCR came from a man between 18 and 29 years old with type 1 diabetes. The CDR3 bases are TGTGCCTGGAGTGCCAACTATGGCTACACCTTC. Protein product: CAWSANYGYTF. The full variable domain, completed using reference TRBV30 and TRBJ1-2, is SQTIHQWPATLVQPVGSPLSLECTVEGTSNPNLYWYRQAAGRGLQLLFYSVGIGQISSEVPQNLSASRPQDRQFILSSKKLLLSDSGFYLCAWSANYGYTFGSGTRLTVV.